These 5 T cell receptor beta chains share one sample of origin, sequenced in a study of shared clonotypes between healthy human individuals. Only in-frame clones appear in the TCRdb table, and some are missing; sequencing was by immunoSEQ multiplex PCR. This table holds some 1 million clones, around 76% found once. Sequenced input: memory CD4+ T cells sorted from blood. Subset denoted: CD45RA-negative fraction. The source is a man aged 18-30 years in good health.

V is TRBV4-3 and J is TRBJ1-3; D is unresolved. Germline V gene data show CDR1 as LGHNA and CDR2 as YSLEER. Trimming shortened V by 1 base and J by 0 bases, and 4 bases separated the two germline ends. This CDR3 is 14 amino acids long. In nucleotides, the CDR3 is TGCGCCAGCAGCCAAGGAAACTCTGGAAACACCATATATTTT. Amino acid sequence: CASSQGNSGNTIYF.

The genes are TRBV11-3 and TRBJ2-2, with a weak D call TRBD2 (6 bases). Trimming stripped 5 bases from V and 4 bases from J, with 14 bases between. Germline CDR1 SGHNT, CDR2 YENEEA. The CDR3 is 15 residues long. The CDR3 loop reads CASSQGSAGTGELFF. The CDR3 coding sequence is TGTGCCAGCAGCCAAGGCTCAGCGGGCACCGGGGAGCTGTTTTTT.

This clone appeared a single time. The V and J genes are TRBV18 and TRBJ2-3; D is unresolved. The germline CDR1 and CDR2 sequences are KGHSH and LQKENI. V gave up 1 base and J gave up 4 bases, with 9 bases separating them. The CDR3 runs 14 residues. CDR3 nucleotides: TGTGCCAGCTCACCACTTCAGCCCCCAGATACGCAGTATTTT. This codes for CASSPLQPPDTQYF.

This chain joins TRBV12-2 and TRBJ2-1; TRBD2 is taken as the D call from the table, unchecked against the DNA. TRBV12-2 corresponds to a pseudogene. The CDR3 has 18 amino acids. In DNA, the CDR3 is TGTGCAAGTCGCTTGGGTCCCACACTAGCGGATCGTTACAATGAGCAGTTCTTC. This codes for CASRLGPTLADRYNEQFF.

This clone was found a few times. The V call is TRBV5-6, the J call TRBJ1-4; D is unclear. The ends were cut back, 2 bases at V and 4 bases at J, with 9 bases in the middle. CDR1 is SGHDT and CDR2 is YYEEEE in the germline V gene. CDR3 length equals 14 residues. The CDR3 DNA reads TGTGCCAGCAGCTTTAGTCGCCGTAATGAAAAACTGTTTTTT. It codes for CASSFSRRNEKLFF.